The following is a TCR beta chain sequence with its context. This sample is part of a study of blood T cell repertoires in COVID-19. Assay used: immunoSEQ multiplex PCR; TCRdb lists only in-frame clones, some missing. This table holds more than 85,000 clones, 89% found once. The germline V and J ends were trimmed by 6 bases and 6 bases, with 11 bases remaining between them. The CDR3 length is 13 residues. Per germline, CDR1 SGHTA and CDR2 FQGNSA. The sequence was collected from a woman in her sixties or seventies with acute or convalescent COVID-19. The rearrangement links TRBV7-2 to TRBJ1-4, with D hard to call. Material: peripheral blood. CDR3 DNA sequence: TGTGCCAGCAGTTATTATGCGGATGAAAAACTGTTTTTT. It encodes CASSYYADEKLFF.